A single sample is the source of the 5 T cell receptor beta chains below, sequenced in a study of T cells after yellow fever vaccination. A single record per CDR3 protein comes from TCRdb applying MiXCR to the 5' RACE reads. Of hundreds of thousands of distinct CDR3 sequences in the sample, approximately 19% are singletons; the top ten hold 18%. Sequencing was performed on PBMCs, taken before the yellow fever booster vaccination. These receptors were obtained from a man between 18 and 35 years old who received the YFV17D yellow fever vaccine.

This CDR3 reads CASSLTLENTGELFF. The CDR3 nucleotides are TGTGCCAGCAGCTTAACACTAGAGAACACCGGGGAGCTGTTTTTT. The chain is built from TRBV7-9 and TRBJ2-2, with a weak D call TRBD2 (5 bases). Trimming stripped 2 bases from V and 1 base from J, with 8 bases between. Germline V gene data show CDR1 as SEHNR and CDR2 as FQNEAQ (reference sequence). This CDR3 has 15 residues.

The gene calls are TRBV30 and TRBJ2-3; 7 nucleotides match TRBD1. V trimming: 2 bases; J trimming: 1 base; junction bases outside the gene matches: 0. The germline gives CDR1 GTSNPN, CDR2 SVGIG (reference sequence). The length of the CDR3 is 13 residues. CDR3 amino acids: CAWSQGGTDTQYF. CDR3 DNA: TGTGCCTGGAGTCAGGGGGGCACAGATACGCAGTATTTT.

The genes are TRBV4-1 and TRBJ2-1, with a possible D match to TRBD1 (5 bases). The CDR3 sequence is 11 residues long. Deletions cut 3 bases from V and 9 bases from J, with 6 bases between. Per germline, CDR1 MGHRA and CDR2 YSYEKL. CDR3 coding DNA: TGCGCCAGCAGCCATGACAGTGAGCAGTTCTTC. Translated: CASSHDSEQFF.

The V and J genes are TRBV24-1 and TRBJ1-1, with D hard to call. Deletions cut 3 bases from V and 3 bases from J, with 4 bases between. CDR1 and CDR2 from the germline V gene are KGHDR and SFDVKD. This CDR3 has 12 residues. The CDR3, as DNA: TGTGCCACCAGTGATCCCGACACTGAAGCTTTCTTT. Protein: CATSDPDTEAFF.

This clonotype came up a few times. This sequence joins TRBV20-1 and TRBJ2-5, with TRBD1 matching over 10 bases. Germline CDR1 DFQATT, CDR2 SNEGSKA (reference sequence). The CDR3 consists of 13 residues. Unmatched junction bases numbered 0, after V lost 1 base and J lost 4 bases. DNA for the CDR3: TGCAGTGCTAGAGGACAGGGGGCAGAGACCCAGTACTTC. The encoded protein is CSARGQGAETQYF.